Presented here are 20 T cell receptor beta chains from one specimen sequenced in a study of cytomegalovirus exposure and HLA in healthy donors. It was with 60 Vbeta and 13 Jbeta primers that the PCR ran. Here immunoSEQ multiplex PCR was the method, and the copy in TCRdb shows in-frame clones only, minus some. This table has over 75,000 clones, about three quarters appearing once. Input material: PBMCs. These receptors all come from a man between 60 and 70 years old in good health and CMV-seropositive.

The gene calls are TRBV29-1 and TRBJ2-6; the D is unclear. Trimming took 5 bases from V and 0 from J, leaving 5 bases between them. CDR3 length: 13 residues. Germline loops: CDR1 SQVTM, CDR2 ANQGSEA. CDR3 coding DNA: TGCAGCGTTCCAGTCTCTGGGGCCAACGTCCTGACTTTC. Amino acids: CSVPVSGANVLTF.

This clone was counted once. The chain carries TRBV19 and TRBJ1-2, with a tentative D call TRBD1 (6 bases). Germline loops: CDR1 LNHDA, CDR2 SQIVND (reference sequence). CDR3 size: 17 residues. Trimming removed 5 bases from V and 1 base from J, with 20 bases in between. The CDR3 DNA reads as TGTGCCAGTAGTGCCGCCAGGGGAAGGGTTGTTAACTATGGCTACACCTTC. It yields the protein CASSAARGRVVNYGYTF.

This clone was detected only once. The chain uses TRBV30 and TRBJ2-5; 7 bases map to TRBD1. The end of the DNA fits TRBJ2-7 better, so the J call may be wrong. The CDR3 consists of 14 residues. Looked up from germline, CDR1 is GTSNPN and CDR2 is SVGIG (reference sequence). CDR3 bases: TGTGCCTGGAGTAAAGGGCAGGGGGTGGACGAGCAGTACTTC. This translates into CAWSKGQGVDEQYF.

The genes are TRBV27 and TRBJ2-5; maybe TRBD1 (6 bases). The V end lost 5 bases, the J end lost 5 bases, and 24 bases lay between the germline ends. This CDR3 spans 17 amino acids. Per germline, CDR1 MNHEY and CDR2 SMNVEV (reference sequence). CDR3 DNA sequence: TGTGCCAGCAGTGCTAGGGGACAATTCAGGTCCCAGGAGACCCAGTACTTC. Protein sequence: CASSARGQFRSQETQYF.

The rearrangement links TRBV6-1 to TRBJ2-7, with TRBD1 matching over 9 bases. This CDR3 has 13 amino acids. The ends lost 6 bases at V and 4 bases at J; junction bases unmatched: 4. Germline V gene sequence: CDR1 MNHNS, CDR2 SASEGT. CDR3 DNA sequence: TGTGCCAGCAGACCGGGACAGGGTTACGAGCAGTACTTC. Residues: CASRPGQGYEQYF.

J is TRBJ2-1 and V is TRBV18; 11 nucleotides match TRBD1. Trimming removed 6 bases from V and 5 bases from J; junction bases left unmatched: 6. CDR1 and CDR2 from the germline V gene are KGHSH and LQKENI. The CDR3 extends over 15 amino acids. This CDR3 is CASSPGTGGNNEQFF. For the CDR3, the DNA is TGTGCCAGCTCTCCCGGGACAGGGGGGAACAATGAGCAGTTCTTC.

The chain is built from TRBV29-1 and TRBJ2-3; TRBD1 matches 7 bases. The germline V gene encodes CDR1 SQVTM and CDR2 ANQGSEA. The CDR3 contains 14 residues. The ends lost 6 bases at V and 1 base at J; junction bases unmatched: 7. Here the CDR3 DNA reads TGCAGCGTAGAAAGTGGACAGGGCACAGATACGCAGTATTTT. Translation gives CSVESGQGTDTQYF.

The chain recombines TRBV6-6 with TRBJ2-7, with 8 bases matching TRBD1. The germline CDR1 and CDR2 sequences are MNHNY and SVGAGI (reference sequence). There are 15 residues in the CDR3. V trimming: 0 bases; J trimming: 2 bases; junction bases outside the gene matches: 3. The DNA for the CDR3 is TGTGCCAGCAGTTACTCGGGACAGGCGGCCTACGAGCAGTACTTC. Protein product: CASSYSGQAAYEQYF.

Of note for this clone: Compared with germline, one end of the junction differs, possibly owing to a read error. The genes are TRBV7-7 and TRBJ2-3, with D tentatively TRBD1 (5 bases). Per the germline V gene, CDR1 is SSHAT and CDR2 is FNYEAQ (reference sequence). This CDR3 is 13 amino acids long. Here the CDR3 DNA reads TGTGCTAGCAGCCAAGGGGGCACAGATACGCAGTATTTT. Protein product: CASSQGGTDTQYF.

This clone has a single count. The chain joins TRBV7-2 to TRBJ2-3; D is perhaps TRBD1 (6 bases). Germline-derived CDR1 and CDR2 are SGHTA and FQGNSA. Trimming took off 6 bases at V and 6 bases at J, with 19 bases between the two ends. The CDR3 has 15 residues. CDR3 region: CASRTTGSYRDTQYF. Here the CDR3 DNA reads TGTGCCAGCAGGACCACAGGGTCCTATCGGGATACGCAGTATTTT.

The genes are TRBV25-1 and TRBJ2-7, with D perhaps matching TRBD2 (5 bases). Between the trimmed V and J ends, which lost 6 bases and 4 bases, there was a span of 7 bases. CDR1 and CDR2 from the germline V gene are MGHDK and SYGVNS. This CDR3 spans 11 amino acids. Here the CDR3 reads CASSSGYEQYF. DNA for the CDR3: TGTGCCAGCAGCTCGGGGTACGAGCAGTACTTC.

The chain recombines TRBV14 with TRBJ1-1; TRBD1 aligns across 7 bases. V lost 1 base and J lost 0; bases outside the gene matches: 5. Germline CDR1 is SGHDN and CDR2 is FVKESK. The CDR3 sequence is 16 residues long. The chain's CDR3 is CASSQVTGALNTEAFF. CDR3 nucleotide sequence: TGTGCCAGCAGCCAAGTTACAGGGGCGTTGAACACTGAAGCTTTCTTT.

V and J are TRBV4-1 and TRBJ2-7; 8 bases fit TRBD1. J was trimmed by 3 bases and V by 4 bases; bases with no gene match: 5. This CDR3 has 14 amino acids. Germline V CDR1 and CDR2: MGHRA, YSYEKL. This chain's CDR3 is CASSPVTGVYEQYF. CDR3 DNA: TGCGCCAGCAGCCCAGTGACAGGGGTCTACGAGCAGTACTTC.

CDR3 bases: TGTGCCAGCAGCTTAATCGTGGGGAGCTCTGGGGCCAACGTCCTGACTTTC. Its protein product is CASSLIVGSSGANVLTF. The V call is TRBV7-3, the J call TRBJ2-6; maybe TRBD2 (5 bases). Germline CDR1 is SGHTA and CDR2 is FQGTGA. The CDR3 has 17 residues. Trimming left V 1 base short and J 0 bases short, with 10 bases between.

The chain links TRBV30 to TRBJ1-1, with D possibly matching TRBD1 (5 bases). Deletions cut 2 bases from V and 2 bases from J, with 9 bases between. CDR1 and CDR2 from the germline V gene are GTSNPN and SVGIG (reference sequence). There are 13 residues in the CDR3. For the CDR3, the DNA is TGTGCCTGGAGTAGACAGCTAAACACTGAAGCTTTCTTT. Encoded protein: CAWSRQLNTEAFF.

CDR3 sequence: CASSYGLGADTQYF. The CDR3 bases are TGTGCCAGCAGTTACGGACTGGGCGCAGATACGCAGTATTTT. This chain connects TRBV6-5 to TRBJ2-3; a possible D gene is TRBD2 (5 bases). V lost 2 bases and J 4 bases, leaving 10 bases between the germline ends. Germline V lookup: CDR1 MNHEY, CDR2 SVGAGI. CDR3 length: 14 amino acids.

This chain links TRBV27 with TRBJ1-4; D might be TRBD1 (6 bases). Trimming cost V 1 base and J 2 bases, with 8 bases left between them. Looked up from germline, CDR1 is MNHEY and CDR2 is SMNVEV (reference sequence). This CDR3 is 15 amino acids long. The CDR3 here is CASSLLQGTNEKLFF. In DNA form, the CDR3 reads TGTGCCAGCAGTTTATTACAGGGTACTAATGAAAAACTGTTTTTT.

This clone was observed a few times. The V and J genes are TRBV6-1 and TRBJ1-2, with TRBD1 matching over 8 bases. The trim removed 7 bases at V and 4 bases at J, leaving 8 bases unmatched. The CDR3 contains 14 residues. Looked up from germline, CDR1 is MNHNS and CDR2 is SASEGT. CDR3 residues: CASTGQGGAYGYTF. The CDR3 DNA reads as TGTGCCAGCACCGGACAGGGTGGGGCCTATGGCTACACCTTC.

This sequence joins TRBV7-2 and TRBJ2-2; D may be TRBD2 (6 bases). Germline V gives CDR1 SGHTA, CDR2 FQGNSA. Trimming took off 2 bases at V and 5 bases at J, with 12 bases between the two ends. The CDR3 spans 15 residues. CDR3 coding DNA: TGTGCCAGCAGCTTAACGCGGGGAAGGACCGGGGAGCTGTTTTTT. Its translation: CASSLTRGRTGELFF.

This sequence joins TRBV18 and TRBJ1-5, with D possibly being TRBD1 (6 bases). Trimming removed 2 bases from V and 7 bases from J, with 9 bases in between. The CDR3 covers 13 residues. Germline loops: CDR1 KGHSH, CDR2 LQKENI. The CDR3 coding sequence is TGTGCCAGCTCACCAGGGGGCGAGCAGCCCCAGCATTTT. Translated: CASSPGGEQPQHF.